This TCR beta chain was identified during a study of T cell repertoires in cytomegalovirus infection. Study overall: Selection of CMV epitopes for the study included recently identified HLA-C-restricted and well-studied HLA-B-restricted ones. An indication of both CMV infection and matching HLA type came from public TCR beta signatures.

Worth noting for this clonotype: Its antigen is unknown.

The study's findings and limits: Dominating the ex vivo response were HLA-C-restricted CMV-specific TCR beta clonotypes. Summed frequency of shared TCR beta families picked out CMV carriers who also had the relevant HLA.

Germline assignment: CDR1 SGHDN and CDR2 FVKESK. This CDR3 spans 14 amino acids. After removal of 6 bases from V and 0 bases from J, the junction contained 3 bases not matched to a gene. TCRdb reanalysed the reads using MiXCR and keeps one entry per CDR3 protein. The sample contains approximately 770,000 distinct CDR3 sequences, 25% to 30% of which appear only once. This sequence originates from a human donor in good health (CMV status not recorded). Some clones in this sample may be carry-over from other donors' samples. The specimen was cultured CD8+ T cells from PBMCs, collected from culture after CMV antigen stimulation. The chain employs TRBV14 and TRBJ2-3; 7 nucleotides line up with TRBD1. CDR3 nucleotides: TGTGCCAGCAGGGGGGACAGCAGCACAGATACGCAGTATTTT. Translation: CASRGDSSTDTQYF.